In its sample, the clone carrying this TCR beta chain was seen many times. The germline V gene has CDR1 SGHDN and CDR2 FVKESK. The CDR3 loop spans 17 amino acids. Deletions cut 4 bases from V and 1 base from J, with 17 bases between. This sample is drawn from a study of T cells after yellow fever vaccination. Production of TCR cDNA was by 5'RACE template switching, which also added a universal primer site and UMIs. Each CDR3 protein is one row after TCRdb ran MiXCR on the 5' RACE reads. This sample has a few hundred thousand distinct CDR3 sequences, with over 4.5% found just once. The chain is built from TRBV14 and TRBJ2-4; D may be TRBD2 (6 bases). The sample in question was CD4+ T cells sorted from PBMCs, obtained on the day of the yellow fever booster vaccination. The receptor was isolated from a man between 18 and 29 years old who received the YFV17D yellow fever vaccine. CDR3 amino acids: CASSRAEGPRAKNIQYF. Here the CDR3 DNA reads TGTGCCAGCAGCCGGGCGGAGGGGCCGCGGGCCAAAAACATTCAGTACTTC.